Listed below are T cell receptor beta chains from one sample, sequenced in a study of identical twins. One entry per CDR3 protein results from TCRdb running MiXCR on the 5' RACE reads. The sample lists a few hundred thousand distinct CDR3 sequences; roughly 9.7% were seen once. The sample was also reused in another study, on yellow fever vaccine responses in identical twins.

The sequenced sample consisted of CD8+ T cells sorted from blood. Every receptor here comes from a woman younger than 30 in good health. Each CDR3 is given with its conserved first and last residue. D genes are given only for firm matches. Clone size is shown for a subset of rows, as once, few, many or a class of expanded clone.

d_gene,abundance,v_gene,len,j_gene,CDR3nt,CDR3aa
-,few,TRBV27,14,TRBJ2-7,TGTGCCAGCAGTTTATGGGCGGCATCCTACGAGCAGTACTTC,CASSLWAASYEQYF
-,many,TRBV7-2,19,TRBJ2-3,TGTGCCAGCAGCCTACCTAGGCTAGAAGGACGCCCAATCACAGATACGCAGTATTTT,CASSLPRLEGRPITDTQYF
TRBD2,few,TRBV7-6,18,TRBJ2-1,TGTGCCAGCAGCTTAGCAGCGGGAGGGCCATCGGGTTACAATGAGCAGTTCTTC,CASSLAAGGPSGYNEQFF
TRBD1,many,TRBV7-3,16,TRBJ2-3,TGTGCCAGCAGCTTAATGGGGACAGGGAACGCAGATACGCAGTATTTT,CASSLMGTGNADTQYF
TRBD1,-,TRBV5-1,14,TRBJ2-7,TGCGCCAGCAGCCCTGACGACAGGGTGTACGAGCAGTACTTC,CASSPDDRVYEQYF
-,few,TRBV7-9,15,TRBJ2-1,TGTGCCAGCAGCTTAGGTCCCGCCGGGCGCAATGAGCAGTTCTTC,CASSLGPAGRNEQFF
TRBD2,few,TRBV9,16,TRBJ2-1,TGTGCCAGCAGCGTAGTAGGACTAGCAGATTACAATGAGCAGTTCTTC,CASSVVGLADYNEQFF
-,many,TRBV29-1,13,TRBJ2-1,TGCAGCGTTGAAGGAGGGGACATCAATGAGCAGTTCTTC,CSVEGGDINEQFF
-,-,TRBV6-2/TRBV6-3,16,TRBJ1-2,TGTGCCAGCAGCCTATACGGGACATCGGCTAACTATGGCTACACCTTC,CASSLYGTSANYGYTF
-,-,TRBV6-4,12,TRBJ2-2,TGTGCCAGCAGTGACTGGGCCGGGGAGCTGTTTTTT,CASSDWAGELFF
TRBD1,many,TRBV4-3,14,TRBJ2-7,TGCGCCAGCAGCCCAGACAGGGGATCCTACGAGCAGTACTTC,CASSPDRGSYEQYF
TRBD1,-,TRBV4-1,18,TRBJ2-7,TGCGCCAGCAGCCAAGGCGGCCCCGGGACAGGGGGCTCCTACGAGCAGTACTTC,CASSQGGPGTGGSYEQYF
-,-,TRBV14,15,TRBJ2-1,TGTGCCAGCTTACCATCCGGGACACCTTACAATGAGCAGTTCTTC,CASLPSGTPYNEQFF
-,many,TRBV5-1,14,TRBJ1-5,TGCGCCAGCAGCCCGGACAGTAGCAATCAGCCCCAGCATTTT,CASSPDSSNQPQHF
-,many,TRBV6-4,14,TRBJ2-3,TGTGCCAGCAGTGACGAAGAGATTGGGATACGCAAGTATTTT,CASSDEEIGIRKYF
TRBD2,-,TRBV11-3,16,TRBJ2-1,TGTGCCAGCAGCTCGGGTCTAGCGGGGATGATGAATGAGCAGTTCTTC,CASSSGLAGMMNEQFF
-,many,TRBV6-1,13,TRBJ2-5,TGTGCCAGCAGTCCTGAGAACGTGGAGACCCAGTACTTC,CASSPENVETQYF
-,many,TRBV12-3/TRBV12-4,16,TRBJ2-3,TGTGCCAGCAGCCCGGGCGGTAGCGGAGGCACAGATACGCAGTATTTT,CASSPGGSGGTDTQYF
-,-,TRBV15,12,TRBJ2-7,TGTGCCACCGGTTCGGACTCCTACGAGCAGTACTTC,CATGSDSYEQYF
TRBD2,few,TRBV7-9,15,TRBJ2-7,TGTGCCAGCAGCGCGCCTAGCGGGGGGTTTTACGAGCAGTACTTC,CASSAPSGGFYEQYF
TRBD1,-,TRBV19,15,TRBJ2-1,TGTGCCAGTAGTATAGTACAGGGGGTACACAATGAGCAGTTCTTC,CASSIVQGVHNEQFF
-,-,TRBV25-1,17,TRBJ2-2,TGTGCCAGCAGTTCCCTTTTAAGGACTGATGGTTCCGGGGAGCTGTTTTTT,CASSSLLRTDGSGELFF
-,many,TRBV10-2,13,TRBJ2-7,TGCGCCAGCAGTGAACAGGTCCAGCAGGAGCAGTACTTC,CASSEQVQQEQYF
-,few,TRBV3-1,14,TRBJ2-1,TGTGCCAGCAGCCAAGCCCTCGGGCAGAATGAGCAGTTCTTC,CASSQALGQNEQFF
-,few,TRBV10-3,12,TRBJ2-1,TGTGCCATCAAGACAGTCGGAAATGAGCAGTTCTTC,CAIKTVGNEQFF
-,-,TRBV6-5,16,TRBJ2-1,TGTGCCAGCAGTTACCCCGAGACGTTAGTACACAATGAGCAGTTCTTC,CASSYPETLVHNEQFF
-,many,TRBV12-3/TRBV12-4,15,TRBJ2-1,TGTGCCAGCAGTTTAGTGGGGGTTGCCTACAATGAGCAGTTCTTC,CASSLVGVAYNEQFF
TRBD1,few,TRBV27,16,TRBJ1-2,TGTGCCAGCAGTGGGACGACAGGGGATCCCCTCTATGGCTACACCTTC,CASSGTTGDPLYGYTF
-,-,TRBV28,11,TRBJ2-1,TGTGCCAGTAAGTGGGCCAATGAGCAGTTCTTC,CASKWANEQFF
-,many,TRBV20-1,14,TRBJ2-7,TGCAGTGCTAGAGATCCTAGCGAACCCTACGAGCAGTACTTC,CSARDPSEPYEQYF
-,few,TRBV7-8,16,TRBJ2-3,TGTGCCAGCAGCTTAGTCCGGGGAAGTGGGACAGATACGCAGTATTTT,CASSLVRGSGTDTQYF
TRBD1,-,TRBV27,14,TRBJ2-3,TGTGCCAGCAGTATTCGACAGGGCGCAGATACGCAGTATTTT,CASSIRQGADTQYF
-,few,TRBV7-2,16,TRBJ1-4,TGTGCCAGCAGCTTAGCGCTTCAACCGAGTAATGAAAAACTGTTTTTT,CASSLALQPSNEKLFF
-,-,TRBV20-1,14,TRBJ2-7,TGCAGTGCTAGTAATTTTCGGATCTCCTACGAGCAGTACTTC,CSASNFRISYEQYF
-,many,TRBV4-3,13,TRBJ1-1,TGCGCCAGCAGCCAAGGGTGGGATGGGTTTGCTTTCTTT,CASSQGWDGFAFF
TRBD1,many,TRBV7-9,14,TRBJ1-1,TGTGCCAGCAGCTCCGACAGGGGATGGGCTGAAGCTTTCTTT,CASSSDRGWAEAFF
TRBD2,-,TRBV5-6,15,TRBJ2-1,TGTGCCAGCAGCTCATGGACTAGCGGGGACAATGAGCAGTTCTTC,CASSSWTSGDNEQFF
TRBD2,-,TRBV7-6,17,TRBJ2-7,TGTGCCAGCAGCACCCAAGCGGGGGGGCGGGGAACGCTCGAGCAGTACTTC,CASSTQAGGRGTLEQYF
TRBD1,-,TRBV7-3,16,TRBJ2-3,TGTGCCAGCAGCCGGACAGGGATTTTCGTATCAGATACGCAGTATTTT,CASSRTGIFVSDTQYF
TRBD2,few,TRBV9,17,TRBJ2-2,TGTGCCAGCAGCGTGCCTAGCGGGGGGACTAACACCGGGGAGCTGTTTTTT,CASSVPSGGTNTGELFF
-,-,TRBV15,15,TRBJ2-2,TGTGCCACCAGCAGTGGAGGGGGCGCCGCCGGGGAGCTGTTTTTT,CATSSGGGAAGELFF
-,few,TRBV20-1,16,TRBJ2-1,TGCAGTGCTAGAGATCAGGGCGGCCCACCCTACAATGAGCAGTTCTTC,CSARDQGGPPYNEQFF
-,-,TRBV20-1,16,TRBJ2-2,TGCAGTGCTAGAGACGCCGGGACTTTTAACACCGGGGAGCTGTTTTTT,CSARDAGTFNTGELFF
-,-,TRBV28,12,TRBJ2-7,TGTGCCAGCAGTTTTTATGGGTACGAGCAGTACTTC,CASSFYGYEQYF
-,-,TRBV6-5,12,TRBJ1-5,TGTGCCAGTCAAAATAGCAATCAGCCCCAGCATTTT,CASQNSNQPQHF
-,-,TRBV9,13,TRBJ2-5,TGTGCCAGCAGCCCCCCGGGGGTTGAGACCCAGTACTTC,CASSPPGVETQYF
-,few,TRBV7-2,20,TRBJ1-1,TGTGCCAGCAGCTTAGGGCCAAAAGGACCGGACAGAATTGCGAACACTGAAGCTTTCTTT,CASSLGPKGPDRIANTEAFF
-,-,TRBV7-9,12,TRBJ1-1,TGTGCCAGCAGGGAAGAGAACACTGAAGCTTTCTTT,CASREENTEAFF
-,many,TRBV27,13,TRBJ2-3,TGTGCCAGCAGTTTAGGGGTTACAGATACGCAGTATTTT,CASSLGVTDTQYF
TRBD1,few,TRBV6-2/TRBV6-3,12,TRBJ2-3,TGTGCCATACAGGGGTTGGCAGATACGCAGTATTTT,CAIQGLADTQYF
-,-,TRBV7-2,14,TRBJ2-7,TGTGCCAGCAGCTCAATCGGAGCCTCCTACGAGCAGTACTTC,CASSSIGASYEQYF
-,few,TRBV5-8,13,TRBJ2-2,TGTGCCAGCAGCTTTGTTGGTCCCGGGGAGCTGTTTTTT,CASSFVGPGELFF
TRBD1,many,TRBV9,17,TRBJ2-2,TGTGCCAGCAGCGTGCTGCGCGGACAGGCGAACACCGGGGAGCTGTTTTTT,CASSVLRGQANTGELFF
-,many,TRBV5-6,15,TRBJ2-5,TGTGCCAGCAGCTTGGCCTCAGGTGCGCAAGAGACCCAGTACTTC,CASSLASGAQETQYF
TRBD2,few,TRBV5-6,15,TRBJ2-7,TGTGCCAGCAGCTGGACTAGCGGCGTCTCCTACGAGCAGTACTTC,CASSWTSGVSYEQYF
TRBD2,many,TRBV6-2/TRBV6-3,15,TRBJ2-1,TGTGCCAGCAGTCAGGGACTAGCGGGGATTAATGAGCAGTTCTTC,CASSQGLAGINEQFF